The 29 T cell receptor beta chains below come from one sample, sequenced in a study of beta chain features in type 1 diabetes. General observations from the study: Across all four CD4+ subsets, people with type 1 diabetes showed modestly shorter TCRB CDR3s.

Since all of the isolated RNA was reverse transcribed, expressed TCRB transcripts were what got sequenced. Data came from immunoSEQ multiplex PCR; TCRdb stores just in-frame clones and leaves some out. This sample carries more than 300,000 clones, approximately 9.9% of them seen once, and the ten largest clones take roughly 1%. For these receptors, no antigen is known. Material for sequencing was central memory CD4+ T cells from blood. These TCRs come from a man younger than 45 with type 1 diabetes.

A few counts support this clone. The chain has TRBV6-5 and TRBJ1-2; possibly TRBD1 for D (6 bases). Germline-derived CDR1 and CDR2 are MNHEY and SVGAGI. V gave up 6 bases and J gave up 4 bases, with 15 bases separating them. This CDR3 has 14 residues. The CDR3 protein is CASRNPGHPYGYTF. As DNA, the CDR3 is TGTGCCAGCAGAAATCCGGGACACCCCTATGGCTACACCTTC.

This clone was seen a handful of times. The V gene is TRBV14, the J gene TRBJ2-3, with TRBD2 matching 9 bases. CDR1 is SGHDN, CDR2 FVKESK, per germline. V gave up 2 bases and J gave up 1 base; unmatched junction bases: 4. The CDR3 sequence is 16 residues long. CDR3 sequence (DNA): TGTGCCAGCAGCCAATTGGAGCGGGGGGGCACAGATACGCAGTATTTT. Its protein is CASSQLERGGTDTQYF.

This clone was counted only a few times. The CDR3, as DNA: TGTGCCAGCAGCTTGGGTGGGATCTCCTATAGCAATCAGCCCCAGCATTTT. This translates into CASSLGGISYSNQPQHF. This chain uses TRBV7-8 with TRBJ1-5; D not certain. Germline CDR1 SGHVS, CDR2 FQNEAQ. This CDR3 is 17 amino acids long. Between the trimmed V and J ends, which lost 3 bases and 0 bases, there was a span of 15 bases.

The V call is TRBV13, the J call TRBJ1-1; tentatively, D is TRBD1 (6 bases). In germline, CDR1 is PRHDT, CDR2 FYEKMQ (reference sequence). Trimming removed 4 bases from V and 4 bases from J, with 13 bases in between. This CDR3 region has 14 residues. CDR3 loop: CASSSQGGVTEAFF. The DNA for the CDR3 is TGTGCCAGCAGCTCACAGGGAGGGGTCACTGAAGCTTTCTTT.

This rearrangement joins TRBV5-1 to TRBJ2-3, with 10 bases identical to TRBD2. The CDR3 consists of 18 residues. Germline V lookup: CDR1 SGHRS, CDR2 YFSETQ. V lost 3 bases to trimming and J lost 0 bases; unmatched junction nucleotides: 10. Written as DNA, the CDR3 is TGCGCCAGCAGCTCCGGATTAGCGGGGGGCCTTAGCACAGATACGCAGTATTTT. It specifies CASSSGLAGGLSTDTQYF.

This clone was found a few times. The V gene is TRBV11-2, the J gene TRBJ2-3; the D call may be TRBD1 or TRBD2 (5 bases each). The germline V gene encodes CDR1 SGHAT and CDR2 FQNNGV. The CDR3 consists of 17 residues. The V and J ends lost 1 base and 5 bases respectively, with 19 bases between them. The CDR3 sequence is CASSLGSARGALDTQYF. CDR3 nucleotide sequence: TGTGCCAGCAGCTTAGGATCAGCCAGAGGGGCGTTAGATACGCAGTATTTT.

The sample holds a few counts of this clone. The chain links TRBV29-1 to TRBJ1-1; TRBD1 agrees at 9 bases. Per the germline V gene, CDR1 is SQVTM and CDR2 is ANQGSEA. The CDR3 is made up of 15 amino acids. Unmatched junction bases numbered 10, after V lost 5 bases and J lost 3 bases. Here the CDR3 reads CSVFLKTGGDTEAFF. The CDR3 coding sequence is TGCAGCGTTTTTCTAAAGACAGGGGGTGACACTGAAGCTTTCTTT.

CDR3 sequence: CAGLRDRENTEAFF. CDR3 coding DNA: TGTGCCGGTCTCCGAGACAGAGAGAACACTGAAGCTTTCTTT. This chain connects TRBV30 to TRBJ1-1; tentatively, D is TRBD1 (5 bases). The CDR3 extends over 14 amino acids. CDR1 and CDR2 from the germline V gene are GTSNPN and SVGIG (reference sequence). V was shortened by 8 bases and J by 1 base, with 17 bases between the two germline ends. The full variable domain, rest sourced from reference TRBV30 and TRBJ1-1, is SQTIHQWPATLVQPVGSPLSLECTVEGTSNPNLYWYRQAAGRGLQLLFYSVGIGQISSEVPQNLSASRPQDRQFILSSKKLLLSDSGFYLCAGLRDRENTEAFFGQGTRLTVV.

This clone turned up a few times. The chain recombines TRBV7-2 with TRBJ1-1, with 9 nucleotides matching TRBD1. The CDR3 totals 16 residues. Trimming removed 3 bases from V and 0 bases from J; junction bases left unmatched: 5. Germline CDR1 reads SGHTA; CDR2 reads FQGNSA. CDR3 in DNA: TGTGCCAGCAGCTTGGGTGGGACAGGGATGAACACTGAAGCTTTCTTT. Translated: CASSLGGTGMNTEAFF.

Only a few counts were recorded for this clone. V and J are TRBV11-2 and TRBJ2-7, with D unclear. CDR1 SGHAT and CDR2 FQNNGV come from the germline V gene. V lost 6 bases and J lost 2, with 17 bases in between. CDR3 length equals 15 residues. The CDR3 sequence: CASSSQPGGAYEQYF. The CDR3 DNA is TGTGCCAGCAGTTCCCAGCCGGGCGGCGCCTACGAGCAGTACTTC.

The chain recombines TRBV30 with TRBJ1-1; 9 bases agree with TRBD1. CDR3 length equals 13 residues. The ends lost 5 bases at V and 0 bases at J; junction bases unmatched: 1. The V gene's germline CDR1 is GTSNPN and CDR2 SVGIG (reference sequence). The CDR3 region has the DNA TGTGCCTGGCACAGGGGGCTGAACACTGAAGCTTTCTTT. This codes for CAWHRGLNTEAFF.

V usage is TRBV18 and J usage is TRBJ1-2; the D is unclear. Germline V gives CDR1 KGHSH, CDR2 LQKENI. Between the trimmed V and J ends, which lost 6 bases and 1 base, there was a span of 9 bases. This CDR3 is 13 amino acids long. The CDR3, as DNA: TGTGCCAGCTCGTACACAGATAACTATGGCTACACCTTC. It is translated as CASSYTDNYGYTF.

The chain links TRBV28 to TRBJ2-3; TRBD2 is a possible D gene (7 bases). V lost 6 bases and J 8 bases, leaving 15 bases between the germline ends. The CDR3 contains 13 residues. Germline V gene sequence: CDR1 MDHEN, CDR2 SYDVKM. CDR3 nucleotide sequence: TGTGCCAGCAGCTTCGGGGGGCTAGGTACGCAGTATTTT. Its translation: CASSFGGLGTQYF. Looking up the rest from reference TRBV28 and TRBJ2-3 gives the full variable domain: DVKVTQSSRYLVKRTGEKVFLECVQDMDHENMFWYRQDPGLGLRLIYFSYDVKMKEKGDIPEGYSVSREKKERFSLILESASTNQTSMYLCASSFGGLGTQYFGPGTRLTVL.

This clone was observed at least ten times. The CDR3 loop is CASSVAIRGLRETQYF. The CDR3 nucleotides are TGTGCCAGCAGCGTAGCGATCAGGGGGCTCCGGGAGACCCAGTACTTC. The chain combines TRBV9 with TRBJ2-5, with 8 bases that match TRBD1. CDR3 length: 16 amino acids. V lost 0 bases and J lost 5; bases outside the gene matches: 9. Germline assignment: CDR1 SGDLS and CDR2 YYNGEE.

In its sample, this clone was seen a few times. The J gene is TRBJ1-1, the V gene TRBV7-2; D ambiguous. The CDR3 has 13 residues. Germline V gene data show CDR1 as SGHTA and CDR2 as FQGNSA. V was trimmed by 0 bases and J by 8 bases, leaving 10 bases between them. The CDR3: CASSLAEALEAFF. The CDR3 DNA follows: TGTGCCAGCAGCTTAGCAGAGGCACTCGAAGCTTTCTTT.

The chain links TRBV7-2 to TRBJ2-2; D is uncertain. Germline V CDR1 and CDR2: SGHTA, FQGNSA. This CDR3 has 15 residues. V was cut by 1 base and J by 4 bases, with 10 bases left in between. The DNA of the CDR3 is TGTGCCAGCAGCTTAGTCTTGATTTCCACCGGGGAGCTGTTTTTT. This sequence encodes CASSLVLISTGELFF.

In its sample, this clone was seen a few times. V gene TRBV20-1 combines with J gene TRBJ2-7; no reliable D call. Per the germline V gene, CDR1 is DFQATT and CDR2 is SNEGSKA (reference sequence). V dropped 5 bases and J dropped 4 bases, with 9 bases sitting between them. The CDR3 totals 11 residues. CDR3 in DNA: TGCAGTGCTCCCTCGACATACGAGCAGTACTTC. Residues: CSAPSTYEQYF.

The chain uses TRBV6-5 and TRBJ1-6; tentative D call: TRBD1 (5 bases). The germline CDR1 and CDR2 sequences are MNHEY and SVGAGI. The germline V and J ends were trimmed by 5 bases and 8 bases, with 16 bases remaining between them. The CDR3 has 15 residues. For the CDR3, the DNA is TGTGCCAGCAGTAGACAGAGGAGGGACGATTCACCCCTCCACTTT. As protein: CASSRQRRDDSPLHF.

This clone was observed a few times. This chain links TRBV30 with TRBJ1-1; tentatively, D is TRBD1 (6 bases). Germline V gene data show CDR1 as GTSNPN and CDR2 as SVGIG (reference sequence). The CDR3 has 13 residues. Trimming left V 1 base short and J 4 bases short, with 10 bases between. The CDR3, as DNA: TGTGCCTGGAGTGATCAGGGGACCACTGAAGCTTTCTTT. Amino acids: CAWSDQGTTEAFF.

The chain is built from TRBV9 and TRBJ1-2, with D possibly being TRBD1 (6 bases). V lost 0 bases, J lost 4 bases, and 10 bases lay in between. The CDR3 runs to 14 residues. Germline values: CDR1 SGDLS, CDR2 YYNGEE. The CDR3 sequence: CASSVVDSSYGYTF. CDR3 nucleotide sequence: TGTGCCAGCAGCGTAGTGGACAGCTCCTATGGCTACACCTTC.

This clone has more than one count but fewer than ten. The chain combines TRBV28 with TRBJ2-1, with TRBD1 matching over 7 bases. There are 15 residues in the CDR3. V shed 4 bases and J 7 bases; nucleotides not matched to a gene: 10. Germline V gene lookup returns CDR1 MDHEN and CDR2 SYDVKM. The CDR3 protein is CASSSGTVTANEQFF. In nucleotides, the CDR3 is TGTGCCAGCAGTTCCGGGACAGTCACGGCAAATGAGCAGTTCTTC.

This clone showed up just a few times. The chain joins TRBV30 to TRBJ2-3, with TRBD1 matching 9 bases. V shed 1 base and J 8 bases; nucleotides not matched to a gene: 7. The CDR3 covers 14 residues. CDR1 is GTSNPN and CDR2 is SVGIG in the germline V gene (reference sequence). In nucleotides, the CDR3 is TGTGCCTGGAGTGGGGGACAGGGAGGCGGTACGCAGTATTTT. The encoded protein is CAWSGGQGGGTQYF.

This chain joins TRBV29-1 and TRBJ1-2; TRBD1 might be the D (6 bases). Germline V gives CDR1 SQVTM, CDR2 ANQGSEA. This CDR3 is built from 12 residues. Trimming stripped 8 bases from V and 9 bases from J, with 19 bases between. The CDR3 region has the DNA TGCAGCTCCCGGGGGGGCCTCAAGAGCTACACCTTC. The encoded protein is CSSRGGLKSYTF. The whole variable domain, filled in from reference TRBV29-1 and TRBJ1-2, reads SAVISQKPSRDICQRGTSLTIQCQVDSQVTMMFWYRQQPGQSLTLIATANQGSEATYESGFVIDKFPISRPNLTFSTLTVSNMSPEDSSIYLCSSRGGLKSYTFGSGTRLTVV.

The genes are TRBV28 and TRBJ2-7; D not resolved. CDR1 and CDR2 (germline): MDHEN, SYDVKM. The CDR3 consists of 11 residues. Trimming cost V 2 bases and J 10 bases, with 9 bases left between them. This chain's CDR3 is CASSLGPDQYF. The CDR3 nucleotides are TGTGCCAGCAGTTTAGGGCCCGACCAGTACTTC.

This sequence joins TRBV11-2 and TRBJ2-5, with D unresolved. There are 14 residues in the CDR3. CDR1 SGHAT and CDR2 FQNNGV come from the germline V gene. The ends were cut back, 2 bases at V and 2 bases at J, with 9 bases in the middle. The CDR3 coding sequence is TGTGCCAGCAGCTTATCTGGCAAACAAGAGACCCAGTACTTC. It codes for CASSLSGKQETQYF.

J is TRBJ2-1 and V is TRBV30, with D perhaps matching TRBD1 or TRBD2 (5 bases each). With 2 bases removed from V and 9 bases from J, the gap between germline ends came to 14 bases. CDR1 is GTSNPN, CDR2 SVGIG, per germline (reference sequence). The CDR3 sequence is 13 residues long. CDR3 in DNA: TGTGCCTGGAGTCGTGGGGGTGATGGTGAGCAGTTCTTC. Encoded protein: CAWSRGGDGEQFF.

V is TRBV13 and J is TRBJ2-1, with D perhaps matching TRBD1 (6 bases). The germline CDR1 and CDR2 sequences are PRHDT and FYEKMQ (reference sequence). The V end lost 1 base, the J end lost 2 bases, and 12 bases lay between the germline ends. The CDR3 length is 16 residues. The CDR3 is CASSLAIRGTYNEQFF. The CDR3 DNA reads as TGTGCCAGCAGCTTAGCTATCAGGGGAACCTACAATGAGCAGTTCTTC. Full variable domain (missing parts from reference TRBV13 and TRBJ2-1): AAGVIQSPRHLIKEKRETATLKCYPIPRHDTVYWYQQGPGQDPQFLISFYEKMQSDKGSIPDRFSAQQFSDYHSELNMSSLELGDSALYFCASSLAIRGTYNEQFFGPGTRLTVL.

This clone was recorded a few times. The gene calls are TRBV4-1 and TRBJ1-4; D is perhaps TRBD1 (5 bases). Germline loops: CDR1 MGHRA, CDR2 YSYEKL. Trimming pared 0 bases from V and 7 bases from J, leaving 12 bases between. The CDR3 spans 15 residues. The CDR3 sequence: CASSQERGDSEKLFF. DNA of the CDR3: TGCGCCAGCAGCCAAGAAAGAGGGGATAGTGAAAAACTGTTTTTT.

This clone came up a few times. The chain joins TRBV5-8 to TRBJ2-1; D not certain. The V and J ends lost 6 bases and 2 bases respectively, with 15 bases between them. CDR1 and CDR2 from the germline V gene are SGHTS and YDEGEE. This CDR3 is built from 15 residues. CDR3 DNA sequence: TGTGCCAGCACTCACGGAACAGACGCCTACAATGAGCAGTTCTTC. It translates to CASTHGTDAYNEQFF.